The T cell receptor beta chain under discussion was sequenced for a study of cytomegalovirus exposure and HLA in healthy donors. Regarding the study as a whole: Excluded were some V segments that proved indistinguishable, including TRBV6-2 and TRBV6-3. An analysis that came later showed most CMV-associated TCR beta chains appearing HLA-restricted.

In germline, CDR1 is MNHEY, CDR2 SVGAGI. This CDR3 region has 15 residues. A multiplex PCR was run with 60 Vbeta primers and 13 Jbeta primers. This table comes from immunoSEQ multiplex PCR, and its TCRdb copy is limited to in-frame clones, with some not included. The sample carries about 190,000 clones, roughly 80% recorded once. As concerns this clone: Its matching antigen is unknown.

The receptor was derived from a woman aged 18-35 years in good health and CMV-seronegative. The rearrangement joins TRBV6-5 to TRBJ2-5; 10 positions agree with TRBD1. The J call may not be correct, given that the DNA end is closer to TRBJ2-7. Sequenced material: PBMCs. Here the CDR3 reads CASSYRDRGSYEQYF. The CDR3 nucleotides read TGTGCCAGCAGTTACCGGGACAGGGGTTCCTACGAGCAGTACTTC.